The clone carrying this T cell receptor (beta chain) appeared a single time. The sample originates from a study of blood T cell repertoires in COVID-19. Original data processing: Researchers report that nucleated cell counts were estimated from reference gene primer amplification. The protocol was immunoSEQ multiplex PCR, while the TCRdb copy is restricted to in-frame clones and leaves out a portion. From that table come the V and J calls and clone size; the DNA was used to work out D and trimming. The sample holds hundreds of thousands of clones; around four fifths are singletons and the top ten take around 18%. V dropped 5 bases and J dropped 3 bases, with 17 bases sitting between them. The CDR3 extends over 15 amino acids. Germline CDR1 and CDR2: SGHTA and FQGTGA.

This clonotype was sampled from a woman of 80 years or more with active or convalescent COVID-19. The sample taken for sequencing was peripheral blood. The chain joins TRBV7-3 to TRBJ2-7, with TRBD2 as a possible D gene (6 bases). For the CDR3, the DNA is TGTGCCAGCAGCCTCCAAAGGGAGGCGCTCTACGAGCAGTACTTC. It yields the protein CASSLQREALYEQYF.